This TCR beta chain was sequenced in a study of blood T cell repertoires in COVID-19. Only in-frame clones appear in the TCRdb table, and some are missing; sequencing was by immunoSEQ multiplex PCR. The table lists approximately 320,000 clones, roughly 87% of them singletons, with approximately 9% in the top ten. Germline assignment: CDR1 MGHRA and CDR2 YSYEKL. J lost 0 bases, V lost 6 bases, and 11 bases had no gene match. The CDR3 runs to 16 residues. Sequenced: PBMCs or T cells enriched from blood (not recorded which). This clonotype was sampled from a woman younger than 30 who had recovered from COVID-19. V usage is TRBV4-1 and J usage is TRBJ2-7; 7 bases match TRBD2. The CDR3 reads CASSRTGGISSYEQYF. The DNA for the CDR3 is TGCGCCAGCAGTCGTACCGGGGGGATTAGCTCCTACGAGCAGTACTTC.